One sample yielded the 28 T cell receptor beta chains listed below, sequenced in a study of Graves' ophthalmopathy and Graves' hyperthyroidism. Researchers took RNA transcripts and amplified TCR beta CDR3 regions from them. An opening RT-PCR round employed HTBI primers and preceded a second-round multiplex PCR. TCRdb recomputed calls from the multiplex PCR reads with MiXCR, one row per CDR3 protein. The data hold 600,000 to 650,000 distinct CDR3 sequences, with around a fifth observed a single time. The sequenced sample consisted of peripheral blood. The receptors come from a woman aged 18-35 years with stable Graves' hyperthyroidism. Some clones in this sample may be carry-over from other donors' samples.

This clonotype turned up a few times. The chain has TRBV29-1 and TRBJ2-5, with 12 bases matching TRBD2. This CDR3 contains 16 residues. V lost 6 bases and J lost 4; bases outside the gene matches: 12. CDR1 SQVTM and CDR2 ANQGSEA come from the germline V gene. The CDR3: CSVRRTSGTPSETQYF. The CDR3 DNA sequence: TGCAGCGTCCGCCGGACTAGCGGGACCCCCTCAGAGACCCAGTACTTC.

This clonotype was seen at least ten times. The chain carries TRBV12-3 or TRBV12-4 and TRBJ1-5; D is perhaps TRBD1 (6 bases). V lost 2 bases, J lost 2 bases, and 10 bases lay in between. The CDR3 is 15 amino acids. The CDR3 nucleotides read TGTGCCAGCAGTTTAAGGGGGGAGGGCAATCAGCCCCAGCATTTT. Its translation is CASSLRGEGNQPQHF.

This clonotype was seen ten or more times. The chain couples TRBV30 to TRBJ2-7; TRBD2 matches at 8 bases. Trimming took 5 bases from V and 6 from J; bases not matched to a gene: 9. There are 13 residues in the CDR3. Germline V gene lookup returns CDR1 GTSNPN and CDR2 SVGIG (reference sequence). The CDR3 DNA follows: TGTGCCTGGGTTCGACTCCGGGGGGGCGAGCAGTACTTC. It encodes CAWVRLRGGEQYF.

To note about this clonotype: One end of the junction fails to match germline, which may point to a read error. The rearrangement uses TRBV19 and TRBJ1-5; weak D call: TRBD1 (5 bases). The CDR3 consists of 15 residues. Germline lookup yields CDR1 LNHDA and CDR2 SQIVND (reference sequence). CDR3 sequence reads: CATSIRGPRNQPQHF. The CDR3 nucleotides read TGTGCCACTAGTATAAGGGGTCCTCGCAATCAGCCCCAGCATTTT.

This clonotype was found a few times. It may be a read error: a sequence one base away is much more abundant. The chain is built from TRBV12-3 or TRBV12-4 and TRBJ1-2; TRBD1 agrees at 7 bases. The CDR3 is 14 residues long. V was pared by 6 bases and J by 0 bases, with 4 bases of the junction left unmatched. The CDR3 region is CASRPTGTNYGYTF. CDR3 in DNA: TGTGCCAGCAGACCGACAGGGACTAACTATGGCTACACCTTC.

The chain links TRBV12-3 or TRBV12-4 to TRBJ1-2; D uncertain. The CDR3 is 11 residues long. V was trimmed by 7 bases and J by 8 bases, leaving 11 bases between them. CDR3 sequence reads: CASKSETGYTF. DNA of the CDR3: TGTGCCAGCAAGTCAGAGACAGGCTACACCTTC.

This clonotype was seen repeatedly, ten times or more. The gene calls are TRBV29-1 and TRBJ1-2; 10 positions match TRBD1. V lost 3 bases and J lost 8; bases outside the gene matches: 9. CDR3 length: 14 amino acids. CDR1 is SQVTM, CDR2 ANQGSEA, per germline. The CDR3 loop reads CSVDTGQGLRGYTF. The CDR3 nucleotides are TGCAGCGTTGACACGGGACAGGGGTTGCGAGGCTACACCTTC.

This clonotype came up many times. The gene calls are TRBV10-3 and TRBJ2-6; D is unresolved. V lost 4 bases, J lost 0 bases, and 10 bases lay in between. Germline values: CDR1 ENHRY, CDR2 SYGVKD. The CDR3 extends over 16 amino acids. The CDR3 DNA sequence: TGTGCCATCAGTGCCCTTAGAGACTCTGGGGCCAACGTCCTGACTTTC. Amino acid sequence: CAISALRDSGANVLTF.

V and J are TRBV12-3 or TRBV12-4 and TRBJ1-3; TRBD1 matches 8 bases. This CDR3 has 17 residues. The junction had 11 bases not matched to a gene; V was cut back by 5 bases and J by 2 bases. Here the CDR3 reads CASSRLGSDRAGNTIYF. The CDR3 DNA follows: TGTGCCAGCAGTCGACTAGGATCGGACAGGGCTGGAAACACCATATATTTT.

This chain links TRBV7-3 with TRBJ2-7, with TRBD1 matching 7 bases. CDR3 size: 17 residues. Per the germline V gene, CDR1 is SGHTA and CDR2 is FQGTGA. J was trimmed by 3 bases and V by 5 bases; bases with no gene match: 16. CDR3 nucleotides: TGTGCCAGCAGCCAGCGGACAGGCGACGGGCTCCTCTACGAGCAGTACTTC. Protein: CASSQRTGDGLLYEQYF.

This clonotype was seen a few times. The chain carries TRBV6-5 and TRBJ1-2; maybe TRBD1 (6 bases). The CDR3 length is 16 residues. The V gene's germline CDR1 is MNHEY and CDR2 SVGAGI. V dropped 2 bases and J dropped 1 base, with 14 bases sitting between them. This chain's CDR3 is CASSYEKPDSNYGYTF. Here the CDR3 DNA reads TGTGCCAGCAGTTACGAAAAACCGGACAGTAACTATGGCTACACCTTC.

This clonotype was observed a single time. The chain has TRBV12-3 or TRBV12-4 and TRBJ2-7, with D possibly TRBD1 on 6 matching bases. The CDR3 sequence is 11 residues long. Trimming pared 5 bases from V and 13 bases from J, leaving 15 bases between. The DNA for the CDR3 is TGTGCCAGCAGTCCCGGGACACACATCTACTTC. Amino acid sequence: CASSPGTHIYF.

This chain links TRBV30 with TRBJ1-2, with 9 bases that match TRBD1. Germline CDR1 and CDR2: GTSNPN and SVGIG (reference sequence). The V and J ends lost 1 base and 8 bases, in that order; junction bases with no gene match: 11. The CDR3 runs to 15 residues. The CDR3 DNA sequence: TGTGCCTGGAGTGCTTGGGGGACAGGGAGGATAGGCTACACCTTC. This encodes CAWSAWGTGRIGYTF.

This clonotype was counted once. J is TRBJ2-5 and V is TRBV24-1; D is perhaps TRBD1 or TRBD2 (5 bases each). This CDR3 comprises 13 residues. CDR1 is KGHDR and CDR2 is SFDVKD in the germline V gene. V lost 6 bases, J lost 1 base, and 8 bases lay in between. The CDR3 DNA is TGTGCCACCAGTCTGGGACCCCAAGAGACCCAGTACTTC. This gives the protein CATSLGPQETQYF.

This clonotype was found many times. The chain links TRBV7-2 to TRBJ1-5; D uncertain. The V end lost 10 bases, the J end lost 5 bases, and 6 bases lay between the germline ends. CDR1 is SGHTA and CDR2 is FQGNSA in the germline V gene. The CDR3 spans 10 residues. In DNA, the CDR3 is TGTGCCATTTTTTATCAGCCCCAGCATTTT. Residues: CAIFYQPQHF.

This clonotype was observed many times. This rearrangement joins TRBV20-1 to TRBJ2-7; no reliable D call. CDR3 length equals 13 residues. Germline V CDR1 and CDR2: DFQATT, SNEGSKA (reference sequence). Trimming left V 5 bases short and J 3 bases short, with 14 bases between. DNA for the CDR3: TGCAGTGCTTCAGTCAGGCTCGACTACGAGCAGTACTTC. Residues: CSASVRLDYEQYF.

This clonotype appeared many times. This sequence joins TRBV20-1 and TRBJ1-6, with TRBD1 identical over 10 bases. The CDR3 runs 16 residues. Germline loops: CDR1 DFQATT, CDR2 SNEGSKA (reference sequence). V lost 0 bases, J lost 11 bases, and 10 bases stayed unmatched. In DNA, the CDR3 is TGCAGTGCTAGAGATTCAGGGACAGGGGACGCGGCACCCCTCCACTTT. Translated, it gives CSARDSGTGDAAPLHF.

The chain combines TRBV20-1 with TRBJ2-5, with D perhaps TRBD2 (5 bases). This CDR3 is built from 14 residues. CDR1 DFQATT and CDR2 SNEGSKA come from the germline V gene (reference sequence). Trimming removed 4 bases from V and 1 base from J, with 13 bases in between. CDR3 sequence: CSANPRGLQETQYF. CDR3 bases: TGCAGTGCTAACCCAAGAGGGCTCCAAGAGACCCAGTACTTC.

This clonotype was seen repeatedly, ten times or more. In nucleotides, the CDR3 is TGTGCCAGCAGCTTAGATGGGGGAGGCACAGATACGCAGTATTTT. The encoded protein is CASSLDGGGTDTQYF. The J gene is TRBJ2-3, the V gene TRBV11-2; D assignment may be TRBD1 or TRBD2 (5 bases each). The germline CDR1 and CDR2 sequences are SGHAT and FQNNGV. Trimming shortened V by 0 bases and J by 1 base, and 8 bases separated the two germline ends. CDR3 length: 15 amino acids.

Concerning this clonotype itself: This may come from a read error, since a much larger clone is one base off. The CDR3 spells CASSQDAVKIEACF. CDR3 nucleotide sequence: TGTGCCAGCAGCCAAGACGCGGTGAAGATTGAAGCTTGCTTT. This chain connects TRBV14 to TRBJ1-1, with unresolved D. The CDR3 is 14 residues long. Germline CDR1 SGHDN, CDR2 FVKESK.

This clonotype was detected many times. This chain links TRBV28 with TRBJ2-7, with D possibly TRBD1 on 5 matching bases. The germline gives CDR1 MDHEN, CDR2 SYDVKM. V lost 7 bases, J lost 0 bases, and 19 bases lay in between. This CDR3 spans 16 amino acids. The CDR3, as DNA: TGTGCCAGCAAACTTCTAGGTGGGGCGGCCTCCTACGAGCAGTACTTC. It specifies CASKLLGGAASYEQYF. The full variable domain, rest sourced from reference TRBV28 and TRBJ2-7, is DVKVTQSSRYLVKRTGEKVFLECVQDMDHENMFWYRQDPGLGLRLIYFSYDVKMKEKGDIPEGYSVSREKKERFSLILESASTNQTSMYLCASKLLGGAASYEQYFGPGTRLTVT.

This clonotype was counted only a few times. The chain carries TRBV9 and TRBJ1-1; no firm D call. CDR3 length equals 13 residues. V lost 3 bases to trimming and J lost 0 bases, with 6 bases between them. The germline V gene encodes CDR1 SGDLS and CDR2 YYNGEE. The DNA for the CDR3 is TGTGCCAGCAGCGGATTCATGAACACTGAAGCTTTCTTT. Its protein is CASSGFMNTEAFF.

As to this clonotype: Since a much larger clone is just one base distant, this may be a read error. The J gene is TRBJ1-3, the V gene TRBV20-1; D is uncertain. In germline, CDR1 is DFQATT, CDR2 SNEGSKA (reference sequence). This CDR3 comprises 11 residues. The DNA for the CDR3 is TGCAGTGCTAGGGGCGGAAACACCCTATATTTT. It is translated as CSARGGNTLYF.

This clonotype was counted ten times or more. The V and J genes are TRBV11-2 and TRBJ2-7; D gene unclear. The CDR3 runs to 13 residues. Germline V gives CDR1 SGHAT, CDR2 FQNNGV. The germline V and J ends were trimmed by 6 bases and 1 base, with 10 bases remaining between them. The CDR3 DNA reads TGTGCCAGCAGACACCTCGGGTCCTACGAGCAGTACTTC. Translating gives CASRHLGSYEQYF.

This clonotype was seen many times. The CDR3 nucleotides are TGCAGGGGAACCTTGGGCACTGAAGCTTTCTTT. Translating it yields CRGTLGTEAFF. The rearrangement uses TRBV20-1 and TRBJ1-1; no definite D call. The germline CDR1 and CDR2 sequences are DFQATT and SNEGSKA (reference sequence). The CDR3 runs to 11 residues.

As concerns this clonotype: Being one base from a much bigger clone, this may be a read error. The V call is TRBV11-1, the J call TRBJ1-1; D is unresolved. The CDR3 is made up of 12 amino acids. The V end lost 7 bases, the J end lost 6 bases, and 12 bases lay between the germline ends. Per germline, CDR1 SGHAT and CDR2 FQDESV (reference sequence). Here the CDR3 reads CASIPPPAEAFF. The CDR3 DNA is TGTGCCAGCATCCCCCCGCCCGCTGAAGCTTTCTTT.

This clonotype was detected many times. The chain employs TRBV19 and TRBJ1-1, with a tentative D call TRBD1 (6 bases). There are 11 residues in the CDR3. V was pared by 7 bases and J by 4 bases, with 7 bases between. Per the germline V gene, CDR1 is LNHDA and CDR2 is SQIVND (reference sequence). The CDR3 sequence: CASTGATEAFF. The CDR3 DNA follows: TGTGCCAGTACAGGGGCCACTGAAGCTTTCTTT.

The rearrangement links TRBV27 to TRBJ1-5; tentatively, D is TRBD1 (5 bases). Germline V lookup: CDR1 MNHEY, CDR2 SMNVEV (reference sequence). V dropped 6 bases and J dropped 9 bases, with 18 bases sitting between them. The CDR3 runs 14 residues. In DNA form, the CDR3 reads TGTGCCAGCAGACCGGGACTTACGGTAGGGCCCCAGCATTTT. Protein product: CASRPGLTVGPQHF.